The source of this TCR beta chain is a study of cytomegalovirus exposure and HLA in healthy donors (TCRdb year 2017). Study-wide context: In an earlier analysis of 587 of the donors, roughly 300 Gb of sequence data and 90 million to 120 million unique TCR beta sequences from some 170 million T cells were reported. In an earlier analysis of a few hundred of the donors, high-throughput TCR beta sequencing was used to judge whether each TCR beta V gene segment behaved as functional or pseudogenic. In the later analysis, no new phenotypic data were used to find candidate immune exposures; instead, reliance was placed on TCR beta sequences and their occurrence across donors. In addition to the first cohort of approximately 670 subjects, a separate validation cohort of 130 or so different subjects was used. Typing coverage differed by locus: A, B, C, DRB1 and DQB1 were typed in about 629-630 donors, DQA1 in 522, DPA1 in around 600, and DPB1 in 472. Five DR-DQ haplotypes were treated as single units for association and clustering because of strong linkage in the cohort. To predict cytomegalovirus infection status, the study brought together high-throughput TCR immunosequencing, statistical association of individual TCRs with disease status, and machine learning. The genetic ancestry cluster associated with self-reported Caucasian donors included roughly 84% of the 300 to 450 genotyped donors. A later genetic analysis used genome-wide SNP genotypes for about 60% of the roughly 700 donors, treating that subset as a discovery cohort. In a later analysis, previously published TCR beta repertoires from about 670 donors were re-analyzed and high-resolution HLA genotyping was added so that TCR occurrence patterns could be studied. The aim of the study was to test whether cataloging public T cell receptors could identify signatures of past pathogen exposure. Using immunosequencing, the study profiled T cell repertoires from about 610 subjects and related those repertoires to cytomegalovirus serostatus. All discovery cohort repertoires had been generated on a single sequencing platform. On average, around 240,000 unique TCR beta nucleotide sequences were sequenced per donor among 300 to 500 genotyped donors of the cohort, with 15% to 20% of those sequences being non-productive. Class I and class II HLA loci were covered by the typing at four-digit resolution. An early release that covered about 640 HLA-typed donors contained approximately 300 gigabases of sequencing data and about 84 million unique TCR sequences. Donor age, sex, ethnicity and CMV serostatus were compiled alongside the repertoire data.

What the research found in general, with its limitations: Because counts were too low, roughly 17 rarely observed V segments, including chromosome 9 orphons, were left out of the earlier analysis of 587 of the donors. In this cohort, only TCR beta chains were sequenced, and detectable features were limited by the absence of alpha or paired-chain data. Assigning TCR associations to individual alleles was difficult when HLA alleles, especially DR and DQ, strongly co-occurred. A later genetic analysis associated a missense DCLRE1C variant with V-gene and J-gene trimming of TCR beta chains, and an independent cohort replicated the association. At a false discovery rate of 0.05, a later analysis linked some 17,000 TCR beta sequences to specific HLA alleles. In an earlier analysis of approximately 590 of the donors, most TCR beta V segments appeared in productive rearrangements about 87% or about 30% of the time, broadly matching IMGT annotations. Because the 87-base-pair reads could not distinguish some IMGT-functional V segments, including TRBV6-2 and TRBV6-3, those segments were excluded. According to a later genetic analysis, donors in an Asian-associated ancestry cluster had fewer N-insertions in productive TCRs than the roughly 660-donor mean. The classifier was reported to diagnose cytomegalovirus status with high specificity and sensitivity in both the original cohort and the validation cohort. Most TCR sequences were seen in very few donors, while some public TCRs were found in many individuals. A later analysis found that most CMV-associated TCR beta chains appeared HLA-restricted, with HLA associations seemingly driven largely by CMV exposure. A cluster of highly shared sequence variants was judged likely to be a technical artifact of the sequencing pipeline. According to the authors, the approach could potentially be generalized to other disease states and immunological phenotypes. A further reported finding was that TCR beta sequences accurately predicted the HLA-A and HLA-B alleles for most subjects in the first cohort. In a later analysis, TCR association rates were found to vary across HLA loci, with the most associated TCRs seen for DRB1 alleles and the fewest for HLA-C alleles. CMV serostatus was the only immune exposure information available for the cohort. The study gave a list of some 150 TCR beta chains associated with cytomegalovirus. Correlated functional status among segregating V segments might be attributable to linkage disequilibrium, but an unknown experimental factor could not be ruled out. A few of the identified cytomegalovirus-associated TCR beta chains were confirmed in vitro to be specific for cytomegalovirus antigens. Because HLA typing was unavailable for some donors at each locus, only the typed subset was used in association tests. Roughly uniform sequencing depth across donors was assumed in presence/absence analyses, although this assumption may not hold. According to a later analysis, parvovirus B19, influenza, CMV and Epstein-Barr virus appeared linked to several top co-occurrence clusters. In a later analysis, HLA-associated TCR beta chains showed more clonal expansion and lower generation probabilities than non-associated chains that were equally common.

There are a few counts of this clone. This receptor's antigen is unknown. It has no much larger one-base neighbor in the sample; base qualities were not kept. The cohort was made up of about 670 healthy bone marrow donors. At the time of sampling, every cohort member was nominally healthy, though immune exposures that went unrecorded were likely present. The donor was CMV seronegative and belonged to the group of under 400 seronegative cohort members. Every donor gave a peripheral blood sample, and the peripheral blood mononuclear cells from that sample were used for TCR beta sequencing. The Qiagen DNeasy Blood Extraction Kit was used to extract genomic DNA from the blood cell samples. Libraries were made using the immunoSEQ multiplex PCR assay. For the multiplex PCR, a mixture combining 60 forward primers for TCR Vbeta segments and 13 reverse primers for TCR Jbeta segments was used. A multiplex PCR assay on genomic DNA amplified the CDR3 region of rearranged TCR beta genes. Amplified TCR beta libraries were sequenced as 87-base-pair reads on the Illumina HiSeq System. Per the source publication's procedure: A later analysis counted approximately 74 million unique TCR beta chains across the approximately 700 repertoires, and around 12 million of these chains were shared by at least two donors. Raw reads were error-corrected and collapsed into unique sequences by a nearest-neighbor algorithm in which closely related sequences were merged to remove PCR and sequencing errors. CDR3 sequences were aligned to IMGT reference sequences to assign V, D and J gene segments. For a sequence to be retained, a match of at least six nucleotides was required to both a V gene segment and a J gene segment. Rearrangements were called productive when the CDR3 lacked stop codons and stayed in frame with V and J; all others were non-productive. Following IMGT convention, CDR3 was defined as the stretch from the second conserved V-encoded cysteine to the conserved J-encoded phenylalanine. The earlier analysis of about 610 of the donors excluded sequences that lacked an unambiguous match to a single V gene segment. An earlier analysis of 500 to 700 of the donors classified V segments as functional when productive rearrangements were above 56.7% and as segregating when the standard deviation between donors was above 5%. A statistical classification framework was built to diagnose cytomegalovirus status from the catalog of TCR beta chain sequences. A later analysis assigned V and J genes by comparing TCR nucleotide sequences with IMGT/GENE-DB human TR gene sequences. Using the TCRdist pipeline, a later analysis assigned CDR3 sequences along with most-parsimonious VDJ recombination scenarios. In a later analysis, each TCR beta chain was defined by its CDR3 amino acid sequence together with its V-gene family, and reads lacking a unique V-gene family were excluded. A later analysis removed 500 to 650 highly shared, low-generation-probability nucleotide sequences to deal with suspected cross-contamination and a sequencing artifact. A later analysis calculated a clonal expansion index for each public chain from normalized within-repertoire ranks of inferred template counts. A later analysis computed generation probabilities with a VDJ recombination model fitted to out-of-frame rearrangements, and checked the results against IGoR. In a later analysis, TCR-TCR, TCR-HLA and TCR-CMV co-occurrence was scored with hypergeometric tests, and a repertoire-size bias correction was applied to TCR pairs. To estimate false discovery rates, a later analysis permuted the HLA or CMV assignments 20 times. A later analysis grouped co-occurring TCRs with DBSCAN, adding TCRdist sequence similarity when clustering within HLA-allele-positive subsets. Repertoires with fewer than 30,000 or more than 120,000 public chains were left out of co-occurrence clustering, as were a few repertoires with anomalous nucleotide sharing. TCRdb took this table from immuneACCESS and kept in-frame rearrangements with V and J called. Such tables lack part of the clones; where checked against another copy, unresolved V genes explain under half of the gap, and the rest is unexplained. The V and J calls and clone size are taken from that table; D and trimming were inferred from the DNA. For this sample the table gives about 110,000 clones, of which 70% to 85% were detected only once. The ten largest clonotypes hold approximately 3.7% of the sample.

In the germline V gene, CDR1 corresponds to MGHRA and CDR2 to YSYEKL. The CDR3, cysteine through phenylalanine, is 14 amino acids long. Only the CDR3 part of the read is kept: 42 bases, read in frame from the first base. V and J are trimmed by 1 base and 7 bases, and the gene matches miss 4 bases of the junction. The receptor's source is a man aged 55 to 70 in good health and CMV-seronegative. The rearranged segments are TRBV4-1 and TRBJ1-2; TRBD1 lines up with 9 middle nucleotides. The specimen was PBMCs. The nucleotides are TGCGCCAGCAGCCAAGCATGGGACAGGGTTGGCTACACCTTC. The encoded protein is CASSQAWDRVGYTF.